The 3 T cell receptor beta chains below were found in one sample sequenced in a study of blood T cell repertoires in COVID-19. TCRdb keeps only in-frame clones here, not all; method: immunoSEQ multiplex PCR. Of some 530,000 clones in the sample, roughly 85% were seen once. The sequenced material came from peripheral blood. These receptors were taken from a human donor in a cohort sampled during active COVID-19.

This clone came up once. Other DNA sequences in this sample translate to the same CDR3. The chain recombines TRBV7-2 with TRBJ2-7; 12 bases match TRBD2. Germline V gives CDR1 SGHTA, CDR2 FQGNSA. The CDR3 totals 15 residues. J gave up 2 bases and V 4 bases, and 3 bases lay outside the gene matches. CDR3 in DNA: TGTGCCAGCAGCTCTGGACTAGCGGGAACCTACGAGCAGTACTTC. This encodes CASSSGLAGTYEQYF.

The chain has TRBV5-1 and TRBJ2-7; TRBD2 aligns across 9 bases. Looked up from germline, CDR1 is SGHRS and CDR2 is YFSETQ. This CDR3 has 17 residues. Losses at the gene ends were 4 bases for V and 2 bases for J; bases not matched to a gene: 13. The CDR3 loop reads CASSRRGLAGSPYEQYF. In DNA, the CDR3 is TGCGCCAGCAGCCGGAGAGGGCTAGCGGGATCCCCCTACGAGCAGTACTTC.

The rearrangement uses TRBV4-2 and TRBJ1-2; 7 positions agree with TRBD1. The CDR3 is made up of 18 amino acids. Germline V gene lookup returns CDR1 LGHNA and CDR2 YNFKEQ. V trimming: 1 base; J trimming: 4 bases; junction bases outside the gene matches: 15. DNA for the CDR3: TGTGCCAGCAGCCAAGTAGGAGGGGGAGACAGGGTTGGCTATGGCTACACCTTC. This codes for CASSQVGGGDRVGYGYTF.